These 16 T cell receptor beta chains were sequenced from one sample in a study of blood T cell repertoires in COVID-19. Sequencing was performed with immunoSEQ multiplex PCR; in TCRdb, only in-frame clones are kept and a portion is missing. The data hold roughly 190,000 clones, with about 86% observed a single time. Sequencing was carried out using peripheral blood. The source of these receptors is a man aged 50-59 years with active or convalescent COVID-19.

The chain joins TRBV9 to TRBJ2-3, with D possibly matching TRBD2 (6 bases). Germline V lookup: CDR1 SGDLS, CDR2 YYNGEE. The CDR3 is 16 residues long. V was shortened by 0 bases and J by 0 bases, with 11 bases between the two germline ends. CDR3 coding DNA: TGTGCCAGCAGCGTAGCCCTTAGCGGTAGCACAGATACGCAGTATTTT. Translating it yields CASSVALSGSTDTQYF. Variable domain in full (rest from reference TRBV9 and TRBJ2-3): DSGVTQTPKHLITATGQRVTLRCSPRSGDLSVYWYQQSLDQGLQFLIQYYNGEERAKGNILERFSAQQFPDLHSELNLSSLELGDSALYFCASSVALSGSTDTQYFGPGTRLTVL.

V is TRBV12-3 or TRBV12-4 and J is TRBJ1-4; D gene ambiguous. Trimming cost V 6 bases and J 11 bases, with 16 bases left between them. The CDR3 has 13 amino acids. The CDR3 DNA is TGTGCCAGCAGCCCCACGTACGACTCTAAACTGTTTTTT. This gives the protein CASSPTYDSKLFF.

This chain connects TRBV4-2 to TRBJ1-6; no reliable D call. V lost 4 bases, J lost 10 bases, and 14 bases lay in between. The germline gives CDR1 LGHNA, CDR2 YNFKEQ. The CDR3 length is 14 residues. CDR3 nucleotide sequence: TGTGCCAGCAGCCTCGTAGTAGGAGGATCACCCCTCCACTTT. Its protein product is CASSLVVGGSPLHF.

The chain combines TRBV7-2 with TRBJ1-5, with 7 bases aligning to TRBD1. This CDR3 comprises 15 residues. Germline assignment: CDR1 SGHTA and CDR2 FQGNSA. J lost 4 bases, V lost 4 bases, and 7 bases had no gene match. As DNA, the CDR3 is TGTGCCAGCAGCTCGCTAACAGGGGTGAATCAGCCCCAGCATTTT. The encoded protein is CASSSLTGVNQPQHF.

V is TRBV19 and J is TRBJ2-3; 9 positions agree with TRBD2. The CDR3 length is 18 residues. Germline V gives CDR1 LNHDA, CDR2 SQIVND (reference sequence). V trimming: 1 base; J trimming: 0 bases; junction bases outside the gene matches: 8. CDR3 nucleotides: TGTGCCAGTAGTATAGCTAGCGGGGCCAACCCCAGCACAGATACGCAGTATTTT. It codes for CASSIASGANPSTDTQYF.

The chain recombines TRBV10-3 with TRBJ2-3, with 10 bases matching TRBD1. Germline V gene data show CDR1 as ENHRY and CDR2 as SYGVKD. This CDR3 has 14 residues. The V gene end was trimmed by 7 bases and the J gene end by 4 bases; junction bases not matched to a gene: 5. CDR3 residues: CAITSGQGADTQYF. The CDR3 DNA is TGTGCCATCACTTCCGGACAGGGGGCAGATACGCAGTATTTT.

This clone was seen a handful of times. The rearrangement links TRBV6-6 to TRBJ1-1, with TRBD1 as a possible D gene (5 bases). The CDR3 totals 13 residues. Germline values: CDR1 MNHNY, CDR2 SVGAGI (reference sequence). V lost 7 bases to trimming and J lost 1 base, with 10 bases between them. CDR3 nucleotides: TGTGCCAGCATGTGGCAGGGGAACACTGAAGCTTTCTTT. This translates into CASMWQGNTEAFF.

This clone was observed once. The chain carries TRBV4-1 and TRBJ2-2; D remains ambiguous. Germline CDR1 MGHRA, CDR2 YSYEKL. V was cut by 0 bases and J by 7 bases, with 12 bases left in between. The length of the CDR3 is 15 residues. The chain's CDR3 is CASSQENLYGGELFF. The CDR3 DNA sequence: TGCGCCAGCAGCCAAGAAAATCTCTATGGCGGGGAGCTGTTTTTT.

The chain links TRBV10-1 to TRBJ2-3; 7 bases map to TRBD2. CDR3 length equals 14 residues. Germline V gene lookup returns CDR1 WNHNN and CDR2 SYGVQD (reference sequence). V shed 4 bases, J shed 5 bases, and the junction held 6 bases outside the gene matches. The CDR3 spells CASSAGRVEDTQYF. The CDR3 region has the DNA TGCGCCAGCAGTGCGGGGAGGGTTGAAGATACGCAGTATTTT.

This rearrangement joins TRBV3-1 (or the pseudogene TRBV3-2) to TRBJ1-4; D ambiguous. CDR1 and CDR2 from the germline V gene are LGHDT and YNNKEL (reference sequence). The CDR3 spans 12 residues. Trimming cost V 1 base and J 12 bases, with 9 bases left between them. Here the CDR3 DNA reads TGTGCCAGCAGCCAAGCGTGGGGAGAACTGTTTTTT. Encoded protein: CASSQAWGELFF.

The V and J genes are TRBV19 and TRBJ1-2; 7 bases align to TRBD1. CDR1 and CDR2 (germline): LNHDA, SQIVND (reference sequence). With V trimmed by 4 bases and J by 6 bases, 14 bases remained unmatched. This CDR3 is built from 16 residues. CDR3 protein: CASSTPSRQGKNGYTF. DNA of the CDR3: TGTGCCAGTAGTACCCCGTCACGACAGGGAAAGAATGGCTACACCTTC.

This clone showed up just once. The chain has TRBV7-9 and TRBJ2-7, with D perhaps matching TRBD1 (6 bases). V was shortened by 5 bases and J by 6 bases, with 11 bases between the two germline ends. The CDR3 runs to 12 residues. CDR1 is SEHNR, CDR2 FQNEAQ, per germline (reference sequence). The CDR3 protein is CASSLGTSEQYF. As DNA, the CDR3 is TGTGCCAGCAGCCTGGGGACAAGCGAGCAGTACTTC.

The chain employs TRBV27 and TRBJ1-2; TRBD1 aligns across 8 bases. CDR1 and CDR2 from the germline V gene are MNHEY and SMNVEV (reference sequence). The length of the CDR3 is 13 residues. Trimming at V came to 5 bases and at J to 4 bases, leaving 3 bases not matched to a gene. In DNA, the CDR3 is TGTGCCAGCAGTCCCAGGGGGCCCTATGGCTACACCTTC. Translated, it gives CASSPRGPYGYTF.

V is TRBV7-2 and J is TRBJ1-4; a possible D gene is TRBD1 (6 bases). The CDR3 contains 15 residues. Germline lookup yields CDR1 SGHTA and CDR2 FQGNSA. Trimming removed 6 bases at V and 3 bases at J, with 14 bases between. As DNA, the CDR3 is TGTGCCAGCAGTCCCACAGGGAGTCCTAATGAAAAACTGTTTTTT. Translation: CASSPTGSPNEKLFF.

This chain uses TRBV7-3 with TRBJ2-5, with 9 positions matching TRBD2. V trimming: 2 bases; J trimming: 5 bases; junction bases outside the gene matches: 9. CDR1 is SGHTA and CDR2 is FQGTGA in the germline V gene. The CDR3 is 16 residues long. The CDR3 DNA reads as TGTGCCAGCAGCTTAGTCGCGGGAGGGGTGAGGGAGACCCAGTACTTC. It translates to CASSLVAGGVRETQYF.

In the case of this clone: A read error may produce the germline difference seen at one junction end. The rearrangement uses TRBV2 and TRBJ2-3; no clear D. The CDR3 has 11 amino acids. Per the germline V gene, CDR1 is SNHLY and CDR2 is FYNNEI. CDR3 amino acids: CASSEALWPLF. The CDR3 bases are TGTGCCAGCAGTGAAGCGCTTTGGCCTTTATTT.